This T cell receptor (beta chain) was recorded in a study of T cell changes during pregnancy in multiple sclerosis. This CDR3 is built from 14 residues. V lost 4 bases, J lost 2 bases, and 3 bases stayed unmatched. Germline V gene lookup returns CDR1 KGHSH and CDR2 LQKENI. Clones were sequenced by immunoSEQ multiplex PCR, and TCRdb holds only the in-frame ones, with some missing. The sample has tens of thousands of clones, roughly 93% seen once; the top ten hold roughly 4%. The clonotype originates from a female donor with multiple sclerosis, enrolled in a pregnancy study. This rearrangement joins TRBV18 to TRBJ2-7, with 9 bases identical to TRBD1. This material consisted of CD8+ T cells from peripheral blood mononuclear cells, taken after pregnancy. This CDR3 is CASSLRDRAYEQYF. Here the CDR3 DNA reads TGTGCCAGCTCACTCCGGGACAGGGCCTACGAGCAGTACTTC.